This T cell receptor beta chain was recovered during a study of blood T cell repertoires in COVID-19. Method: immunoSEQ multiplex PCR; TCRdb's copy keeps in-frame clones and lacks some. The sample contains approximately 300,000 clones, around 89% of which appear only once. Germline CDR1 reads WSHSY; CDR2 reads SAAADI. The CDR3 is made up of 12 amino acids. Trimming stripped 5 bases from V and 6 bases from J, with 11 bases between. The source material was peripheral blood. The TCR comes from a man aged 35 to 55 with acute or convalescent COVID-19. The chain carries TRBV10-2 and TRBJ2-7, with a possible D match to TRBD1 (6 bases). The CDR3 DNA is TGCGCCAGCAGTACAGGGCTGGGCGAGCAGTACTTC. Its protein product is CASSTGLGEQYF.